The source of this T cell receptor beta chain is a study of shared clonotypes between healthy human individuals. General study points: Generation probability values for non-shared clonotypes were lower than those for clonotypes shared by all four donors.

All donors qualified as healthy HIV-negative adults and had experienced no recent acute infections or vaccinations. About 30,000 T cell genomes (approximately 210 ng DNA) went into each sorted-subset replicate. Measured with immunoSEQ multiplex PCR; TCRdb has only the in-frame clones, and not every one. The sample has about 1.5 million clones, 95% to 97% seen once; the top ten hold approximately 1.2%. A note on this clone: What it binds is not known.

The CDR3 loop spans 16 amino acids. V trimming: 0 bases; J trimming: 4 bases; junction bases outside the gene matches: 6. Germline lookup yields CDR1 SEHNR and CDR2 FQNEAQ (reference sequence). This clonotype was obtained from a man in his thirties or forties in good health. The chain carries TRBV7-9 and TRBJ2-5, with 9 bases aligning to TRBD1. Sequencing input: naive CD4+ T cells sorted from blood. The sample's subset: CD45RA+ positively selected. DNA of the CDR3: TGTGCCAGCAGCTTAGCGGTCACAGGGGGCCGAGAGACCCAGTACTTC. The encoded protein is CASSLAVTGGRETQYF.